This TCR beta chain was retrieved from a study of cytomegalovirus exposure and HLA in healthy donors. In the case of this clone: Its antigen remains unidentified.

Points from the study as a whole: According to reports, the classifier identified cytomegalovirus status with high specificity and sensitivity. Some TCR beta chains (approximately 180 of them) were listed as cytomegalovirus-associated.

Method: immunoSEQ multiplex PCR; TCRdb's copy keeps in-frame clones and lacks some. The sample has 150,000 to 200,000 clones, around 92% seen once; the top ten hold around 3.8%. CDR3 length equals 15 residues. The germline gives CDR1 SGDLS, CDR2 YYNGEE. V lost 4 bases and J lost 3, with 17 bases in between. The TCR sequence derives from a man younger than 35 in good health and CMV-seropositive. J is TRBJ2-7 and V is TRBV9; a weak D match, TRBD2 (6 bases). Specimen: PBMCs. This CDR3 is CASSPRLESDYEQYF. The DNA for the CDR3 is TGTGCCAGCAGCCCCCGACTAGAATCGGACTACGAGCAGTACTTC.